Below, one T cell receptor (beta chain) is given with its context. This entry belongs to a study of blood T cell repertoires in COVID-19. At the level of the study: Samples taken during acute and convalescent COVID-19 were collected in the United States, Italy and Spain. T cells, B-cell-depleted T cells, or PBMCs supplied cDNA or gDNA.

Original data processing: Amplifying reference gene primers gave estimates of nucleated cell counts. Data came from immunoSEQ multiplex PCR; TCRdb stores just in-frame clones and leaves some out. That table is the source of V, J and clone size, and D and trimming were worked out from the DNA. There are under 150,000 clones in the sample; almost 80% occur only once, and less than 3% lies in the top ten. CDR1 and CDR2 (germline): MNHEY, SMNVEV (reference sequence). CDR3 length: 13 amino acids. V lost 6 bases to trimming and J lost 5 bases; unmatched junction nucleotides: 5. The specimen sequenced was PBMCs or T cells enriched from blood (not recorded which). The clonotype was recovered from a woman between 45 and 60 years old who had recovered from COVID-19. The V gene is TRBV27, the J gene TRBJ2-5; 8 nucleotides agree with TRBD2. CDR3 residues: CASSRGGYETQYF. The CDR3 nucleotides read TGTGCCAGCAGCCGGGGGGGGTATGAGACCCAGTACTTC.